This TCR beta chain was retrieved from a study of beta chain features in type 1 diabetes. Across the whole study: There was similarity between patients and healthy donors in age, gender and cell yields.

Study observations and caveats: When Type 1 diabetes patients were examined, their TCRB CDR3s proved moderately but significantly shorter in all four CD4+ subsets.

Of the isolated RNA, all was reverse transcribed, and so the sequenced material was expressed TCRB transcripts. Method: immunoSEQ multiplex PCR; TCRdb's copy keeps in-frame clones and lacks some. The sample lists some 63,000 clones, around 49% occurring once. This clone was seen only once. What it binds is unknown. With 4 bases clipped from V and 5 bases from J, the junction kept 7 bases outside the gene matches. CDR1 is GTSNPN and CDR2 is SVGIG in the germline V gene (reference sequence). CDR3 length: 14 residues. Sequenced sample: central memory CD4+ T cells from blood. This receptor was identified in a man younger than 40 with type 1 diabetes. This chain joins TRBV30 and TRBJ1-4; TRBD1 agrees at 7 bases. The CDR3 DNA follows: TGTGCCTGGAACGGGGACAGCACGAATGAAAAACTGTTTTTT. Protein sequence: CAWNGDSTNEKLFF.